The T cell receptor beta chain under discussion was sequenced for a study of OX40 agonist ivuxolimab in advanced cancers. Looking at the study overall: Participants averaged 60 years of age (range about 23 to 79) and were roughly 83% male.

CDR1 is MGHDK and CDR2 is SYGVNS in the germline V gene. V shed 5 bases and J shed 4 bases, with 12 bases lying between them. CDR3 length equals 13 residues. Repertoires were generated with immunoSEQ multiplex PCR, while TCRdb's copy carries only in-frame clones and drops some. The repertoire has approximately 94,000 clones, 75% to 95% of them found once; the top ten carry approximately 0.58%. The material was CD4+ or CD8+ T cells sorted from blood, obtained in a trial of the OX40 agonist ivuxolimab. The V call is TRBV25-1, the J call TRBJ2-7; a weak D match, TRBD2 (6 bases). The receptor comes from an adult with an advanced solid tumor such as melanoma, head and neck, liver or kidney cancer. This chain's CDR3 is CASSPLARYEQYF. The CDR3, as DNA: TGTGCCAGCAGTCCCCTAGCGAGGTACGAGCAGTACTTC.